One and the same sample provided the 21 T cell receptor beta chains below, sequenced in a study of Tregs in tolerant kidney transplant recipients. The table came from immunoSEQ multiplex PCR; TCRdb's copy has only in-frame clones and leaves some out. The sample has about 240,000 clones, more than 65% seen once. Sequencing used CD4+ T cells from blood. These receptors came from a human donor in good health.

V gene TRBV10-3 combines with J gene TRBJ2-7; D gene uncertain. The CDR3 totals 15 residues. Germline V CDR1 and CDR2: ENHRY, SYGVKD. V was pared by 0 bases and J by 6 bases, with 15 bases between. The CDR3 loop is CAISESTGLVGEQYF. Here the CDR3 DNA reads TGTGCCATCAGTGAGTCGACCGGGCTAGTGGGCGAGCAGTACTTC.

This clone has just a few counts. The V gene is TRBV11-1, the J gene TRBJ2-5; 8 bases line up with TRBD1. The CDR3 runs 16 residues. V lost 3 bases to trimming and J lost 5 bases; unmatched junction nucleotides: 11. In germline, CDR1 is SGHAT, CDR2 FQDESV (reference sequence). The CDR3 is CASSFPSPGGRETQYF. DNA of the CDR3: TGTGCCAGCAGCTTTCCCTCCCCAGGGGGCCGGGAGACCCAGTACTTC.

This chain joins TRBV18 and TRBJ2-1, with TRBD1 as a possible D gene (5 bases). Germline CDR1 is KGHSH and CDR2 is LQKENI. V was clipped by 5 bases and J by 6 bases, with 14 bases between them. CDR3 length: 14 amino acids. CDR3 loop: CASSGLQGGNEQFF. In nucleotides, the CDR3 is TGTGCCAGCTCAGGTCTGCAGGGCGGCAATGAGCAGTTCTTC. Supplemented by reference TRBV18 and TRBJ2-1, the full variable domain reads NAGVMQNPRHLVRRRGQEARLRCSPMKGHSHVYWYRQLPEEGLKFMVYLQKENIIDESGMPKERFSAEFPKEGPSILRIQQVVRGDSAAYFCASSGLQGGNEQFFGPGTRLTVL.

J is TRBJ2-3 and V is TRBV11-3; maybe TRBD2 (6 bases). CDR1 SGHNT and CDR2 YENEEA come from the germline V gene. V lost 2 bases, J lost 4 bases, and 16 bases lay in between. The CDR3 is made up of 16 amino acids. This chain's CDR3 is CASSLTGGMRPDTQYF. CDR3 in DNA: TGTGCCAGCAGCTTAACAGGCGGGATGAGGCCAGATACGCAGTATTTT.

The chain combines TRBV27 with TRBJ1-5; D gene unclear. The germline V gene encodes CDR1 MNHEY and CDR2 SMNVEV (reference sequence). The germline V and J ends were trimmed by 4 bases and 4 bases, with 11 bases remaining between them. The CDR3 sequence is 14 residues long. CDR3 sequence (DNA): TGTGCCAGCAGTTCCCACCTTACTAATCAGCCCCAGCATTTT. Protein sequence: CASSSHLTNQPQHF.

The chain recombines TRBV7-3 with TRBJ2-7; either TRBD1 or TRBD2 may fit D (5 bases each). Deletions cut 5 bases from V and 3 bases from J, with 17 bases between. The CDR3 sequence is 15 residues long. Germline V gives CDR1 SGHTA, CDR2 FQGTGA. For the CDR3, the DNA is TGTGCCAGCAGCCCAAATCACGGGGCCGGCTACGAGCAGTACTTC. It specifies CASSPNHGAGYEQYF. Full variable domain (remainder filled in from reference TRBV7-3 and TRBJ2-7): GAGVSQTPSNKVTEKGKYVELRCDPISGHTALYWYRQSLGQGPEFLIYFQGTGAADDSGLPNDRFFAVRPEGSVSTLKIQRTERGDSAVYLCASSPNHGAGYEQYFGPGTRLTVT.

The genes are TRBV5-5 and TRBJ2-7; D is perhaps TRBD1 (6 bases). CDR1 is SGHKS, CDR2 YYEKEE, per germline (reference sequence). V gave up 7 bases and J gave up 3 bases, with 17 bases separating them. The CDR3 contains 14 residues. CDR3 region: CASSIGTRGYEQYF. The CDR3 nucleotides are TGTGCCAGCTCTATAGGGACACGGGGCTACGAGCAGTACTTC.

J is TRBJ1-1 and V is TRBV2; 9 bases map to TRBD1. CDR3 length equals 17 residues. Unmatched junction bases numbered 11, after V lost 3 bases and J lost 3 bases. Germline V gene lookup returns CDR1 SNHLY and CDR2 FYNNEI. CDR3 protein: CASSDIAYRGLDTEAFF. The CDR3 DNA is TGTGCCAGCAGTGACATAGCCTACAGGGGGCTTGACACTGAAGCTTTCTTT.

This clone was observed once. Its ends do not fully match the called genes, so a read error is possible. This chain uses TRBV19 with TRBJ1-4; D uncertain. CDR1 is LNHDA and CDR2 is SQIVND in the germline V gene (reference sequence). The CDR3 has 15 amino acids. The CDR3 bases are TGTGCCAGTAGTTTATACAGCGGCTCTAATCAAAAACTGTTTTTT. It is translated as CASSLYSGSNQKLFF.

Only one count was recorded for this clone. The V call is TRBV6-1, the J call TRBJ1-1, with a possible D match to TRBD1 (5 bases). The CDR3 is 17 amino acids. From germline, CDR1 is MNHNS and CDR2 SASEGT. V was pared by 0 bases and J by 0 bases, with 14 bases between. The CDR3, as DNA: TGTGCCAGCAGTGAAGCGCGCTCGGGGACGGTGAACACTGAAGCTTTCTTT. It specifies CASSEARSGTVNTEAFF.

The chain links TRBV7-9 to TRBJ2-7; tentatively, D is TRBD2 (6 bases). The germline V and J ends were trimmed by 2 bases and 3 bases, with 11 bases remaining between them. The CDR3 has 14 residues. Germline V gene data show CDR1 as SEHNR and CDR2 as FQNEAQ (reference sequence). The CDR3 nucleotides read TGTGCCAGCAGCTTACGGGGGTCGGGCTACGAGCAGTACTTC. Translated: CASSLRGSGYEQYF.

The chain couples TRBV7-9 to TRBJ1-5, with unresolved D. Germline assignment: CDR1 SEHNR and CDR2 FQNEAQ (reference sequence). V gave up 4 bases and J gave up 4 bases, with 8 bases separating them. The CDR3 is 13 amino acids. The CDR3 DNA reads TGTGCCAGCAGCTCGGACGTGAATCAGCCCCAGCATTTT. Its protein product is CASSSDVNQPQHF. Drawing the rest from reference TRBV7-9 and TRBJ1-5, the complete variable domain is DTGVSQNPRHKITKRGQNVTFRCDPISEHNRLYWYRQTLGQGPEFLTYFQNEAQLEKSRLLSDRFSAERPKGSFSTLEIQRTEQGDSAMYLCASSSDVNQPQHFGDGTRLSIL.

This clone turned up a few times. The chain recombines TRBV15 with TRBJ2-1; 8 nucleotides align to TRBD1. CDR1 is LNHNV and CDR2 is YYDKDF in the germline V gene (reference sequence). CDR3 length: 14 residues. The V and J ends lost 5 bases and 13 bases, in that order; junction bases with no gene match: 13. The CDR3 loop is CATSSHSRGPRQFF. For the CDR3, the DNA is TGTGCCACCAGCTCACATTCCAGGGGGCCTCGTCAGTTCTTC.

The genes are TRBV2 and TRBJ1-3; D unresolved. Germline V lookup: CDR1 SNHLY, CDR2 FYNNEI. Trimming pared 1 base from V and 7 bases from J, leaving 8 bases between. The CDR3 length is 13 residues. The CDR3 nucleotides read TGTGCCAGCAGTGAAGGCGTAGGGAACACCATATATTTT. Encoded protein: CASSEGVGNTIYF. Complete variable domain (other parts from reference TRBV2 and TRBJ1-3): EPEVTQTPSHQVTQMGQEVILRCVPISNHLYFYWYRQILGQKVEFLVSFYNNEISEKSEIFDDQFSVERPDGSNFTLKIRSTKLEDSAMYFCASSEGVGNTIYFGEGSWLTVV.

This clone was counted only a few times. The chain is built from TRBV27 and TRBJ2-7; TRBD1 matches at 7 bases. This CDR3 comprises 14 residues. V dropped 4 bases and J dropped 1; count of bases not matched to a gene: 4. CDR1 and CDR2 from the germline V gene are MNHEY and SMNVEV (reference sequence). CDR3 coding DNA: TGTGCCAGCAGTTCCCACAGGGGTTCCTACGAGCAGTACTTC. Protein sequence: CASSSHRGSYEQYF.

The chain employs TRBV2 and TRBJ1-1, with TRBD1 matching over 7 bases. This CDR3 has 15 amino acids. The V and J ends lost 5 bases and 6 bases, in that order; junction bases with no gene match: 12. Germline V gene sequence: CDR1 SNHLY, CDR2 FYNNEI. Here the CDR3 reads CASSFPRDRVPEAFF. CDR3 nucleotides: TGTGCCAGCAGTTTTCCCCGGGACAGAGTCCCTGAAGCTTTCTTT.

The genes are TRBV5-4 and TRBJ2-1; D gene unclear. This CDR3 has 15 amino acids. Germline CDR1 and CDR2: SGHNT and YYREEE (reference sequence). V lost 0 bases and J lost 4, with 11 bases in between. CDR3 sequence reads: CASSLAAVLYNEQFF. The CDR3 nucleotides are TGTGCCAGCAGCTTGGCGGCAGTTCTATACAATGAGCAGTTCTTC.

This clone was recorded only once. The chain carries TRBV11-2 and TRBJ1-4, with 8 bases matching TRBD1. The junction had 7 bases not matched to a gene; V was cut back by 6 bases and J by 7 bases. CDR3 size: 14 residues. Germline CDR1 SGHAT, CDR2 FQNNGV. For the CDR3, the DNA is TGTGCCAGCAGGGCGCAGGGGGCGAGTGAAAAACTGTTTTTT. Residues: CASRAQGASEKLFF.

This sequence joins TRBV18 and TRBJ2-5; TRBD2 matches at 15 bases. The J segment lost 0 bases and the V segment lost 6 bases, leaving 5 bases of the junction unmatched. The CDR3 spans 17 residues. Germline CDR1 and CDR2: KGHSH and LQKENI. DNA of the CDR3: TGTGCCAGCTCCAGCGGACTAGCGGGAGGGCACCAAGAGACCCAGTACTTC. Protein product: CASSSGLAGGHQETQYF.

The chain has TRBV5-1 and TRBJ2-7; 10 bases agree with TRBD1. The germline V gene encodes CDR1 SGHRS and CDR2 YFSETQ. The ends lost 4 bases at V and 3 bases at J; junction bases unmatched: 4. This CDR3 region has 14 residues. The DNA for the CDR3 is TGCGCCAGCAGCCCCGGGACAGGGGACTACGAGCAGTACTTC. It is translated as CASSPGTGDYEQYF.

CDR3 amino acids: CASRRTAASTDTQYF. The DNA of the CDR3 is TGTGCCAGCAGGAGGACAGCGGCTAGCACAGATACGCAGTATTTT. V gene TRBV6-6 combines with J gene TRBJ2-3, with TRBD1 as a possible D gene (6 bases). CDR3 length: 15 amino acids. V lost 6 bases to trimming and J lost 0 bases, with 13 bases between them. Germline V lookup: CDR1 MNHNY, CDR2 SVGAGI (reference sequence).